One sample yielded the 6 T cell receptor beta chains listed below, sequenced in a study of blood T cell repertoires in COVID-19. Produced via immunoSEQ multiplex PCR; TCRdb's table is partial and in-frame only. The data show roughly 380,000 clones, with 89% seen just once and over 3.5% held by the top ten. The sequenced sample was peripheral blood. Receptors were obtained from a woman in her sixties with COVID-19, enrolled during active disease.

The chain links TRBV5-1 to TRBJ2-3; the match to TRBD2 covers 10 bases. The CDR3 length is 16 residues. Unmatched junction bases numbered 5, after V lost 4 bases and J lost 0 bases. The germline V gene has CDR1 SGHRS and CDR2 YFSETQ. CDR3 protein: CASSHTSGVSTDTQYF. For the CDR3, the DNA is TGCGCCAGCAGCCATACTAGCGGGGTTAGCACAGATACGCAGTATTTT.

V and J are TRBV27 and TRBJ1-1; no reliable D call. The CDR3 is 13 amino acids. V was trimmed by 6 bases and J by 3 bases, leaving 11 bases between them. The V gene's germline CDR1 is MNHEY and CDR2 SMNVEV (reference sequence). CDR3 sequence reads: CASRSSVDTEAFF. In DNA, the CDR3 is TGTGCCAGCAGGTCTTCAGTCGACACTGAAGCTTTCTTT.

The chain uses TRBV5-1 and TRBJ1-2; D may be TRBD1 (6 bases). V lost 0 bases and J 7 bases, leaving 13 bases between the germline ends. Germline V gene lookup returns CDR1 SGHRS and CDR2 YFSETQ. The CDR3 has 14 residues. CDR3 nucleotide sequence: TGCGCCAGCAGCTTGGGAACAGGGACCGGTGGCTACACCTTC. Encoded protein: CASSLGTGTGGYTF.

The J gene is TRBJ1-1, the V gene TRBV18; no definite D call. CDR1 and CDR2 from the germline V gene are KGHSH and LQKENI. The V gene lost 3 bases and the J gene lost 3 bases, with 14 bases spanning the gap. The CDR3 contains 15 residues. This chain's CDR3 is CASSPYSIGDTEAFF. CDR3 DNA sequence: TGTGCCAGCTCACCGTACTCCATCGGGGACACTGAAGCTTTCTTT.

J is TRBJ2-7 and V is TRBV19, with D hard to call. V lost 4 bases and J 4 bases, leaving 14 bases between the germline ends. There are 14 residues in the CDR3. The germline V gene has CDR1 LNHDA and CDR2 SQIVND (reference sequence). DNA of the CDR3: TGTGCCAGTAGTAATTTGGGCCAGACATACGAGCAGTACTTC. Translated, it gives CASSNLGQTYEQYF.

The CDR3: CASGGTGYEQYF. CDR3 DNA: TGTGCCAGCGGAGGGACAGGATACGAGCAGTACTTC. The rearrangement links TRBV6-1 to TRBJ2-7; 8 bases are a match to TRBD1. With V trimmed by 8 bases and J by 4 bases, 4 bases remained unmatched. The CDR3 runs to 12 residues. Germline loops: CDR1 MNHNS, CDR2 SASEGT.